These 24 T cell receptor beta chains originate from one sample sequenced in a study of identical twins. Each CDR3 protein gets one entry after TCRdb re-called the 5' RACE reads with MiXCR. The sample includes 1.5 million to 2 million distinct CDR3 sequences, under 35% of them seen just once. The specimen sequenced was cord blood. These receptors were taken from a newborn girl in good health.

This clonotype was seen only a few times. The chain employs TRBV12-3 or TRBV12-4 and TRBJ1-5; TRBD1 might be the D (6 bases). Trimming took 5 bases from V and 5 from J, leaving 16 bases between them. The CDR3 runs 15 residues. The CDR3: CASSIYRATDQPQHF. The CDR3 nucleotides are TGTGCCAGCAGTATATACAGGGCCACGGATCAGCCCCAGCATTTT.

In its sample, this clonotype was seen a few times. This rearrangement joins TRBV27 to TRBJ2-1; possibly TRBD2 for D (6 bases). The germline CDR1 and CDR2 sequences are MNHEY and SMNVEV (reference sequence). Trimming pared 6 bases from V and 0 bases from J, leaving 12 bases between. This CDR3 is 15 amino acids long. CDR3 DNA sequence: TGTGCCAGCAGGGGCGGGGTACTCTCCTACAATGAGCAGTTCTTC. It yields the protein CASRGGVLSYNEQFF.

The chain recombines TRBV4-1 with TRBJ2-1; weak D call: TRBD2 (5 bases). The V end lost 3 bases, the J end lost 9 bases, and 9 bases lay between the germline ends. This CDR3 is built from 12 residues. Germline V gene sequence: CDR1 MGHRA, CDR2 YSYEKL. CDR3 nucleotide sequence: TGCGCCAGCAGCCACAAAGGAGGTGAGCAGTTCTTC. This translates into CASSHKGGEQFF.

The chain combines TRBV27 with TRBJ1-2; 8 nucleotides align to TRBD1. Germline loops: CDR1 MNHEY, CDR2 SMNVEV (reference sequence). CDR3 size: 15 residues. Trimming cost V 3 bases and J 4 bases; bases outside gene matches: 7. CDR3 sequence: CASSFTAGGSYGYTF. The CDR3 nucleotides are TGTGCCAGCAGTTTCACCGCAGGGGGCAGCTATGGCTACACCTTC.

The chain is built from TRBV24-1 and TRBJ2-1, with TRBD2 matching over 11 bases. The CDR3 totals 15 residues. In germline, CDR1 is KGHDR, CDR2 SFDVKD. Germline trimming cut 3 bases from V and 9 bases from J; bases unmatched to any gene: 6. CDR3 bases: TGTGCCACCAGTGATCCAACTAGCGGGAGTGGTGAGCAGTTCTTC. Protein product: CATSDPTSGSGEQFF.

A word on this clonotype: This may stem from a read error, because a much larger clone lies one nucleotide away. The rearrangement joins TRBV10-3 to TRBJ2-1; a weak D match, TRBD1 (6 bases). The V and J ends lost 2 bases and 10 bases respectively, with 9 bases between them. CDR1 is ENHRY and CDR2 is SYGVKD in the germline V gene. CDR3 length equals 12 residues. The CDR3 reads CAISETGYEQFF. DNA for the CDR3: TGTGCCATCAGTGAGACAGGGTACGAGCAGTTCTTC.

This clonotype was seen many times. One end of the junction fails to match germline, which may point to a read error. This sequence joins TRBV4-1 and TRBJ2-5, with 10 bases aligning to TRBD2. The germline V gene encodes CDR1 MGHRA and CDR2 YSYEKL. The CDR3 consists of 13 residues. The CDR3 nucleotides read TGTGCCAGCAGAGGACTAGCGGAAGAGACCCAGTACTTC. As protein: CASRGLAEETQYF.

The rearrangement links TRBV3-1 to TRBJ1-2; TRBD1 aligns across 7 bases. The germline V gene encodes CDR1 LGHDT and CDR2 YNNKEL (reference sequence). The CDR3 extends over 11 amino acids. Unmatched junction bases numbered 5, after V lost 3 bases and J lost 13 bases. The CDR3 is CASSHETGTTF. Here the CDR3 DNA reads TGTGCCAGCAGCCACGAGACAGGGACCACCTTC.

A few counts support this clonotype. The chain uses TRBV6-2 or TRBV6-3 and TRBJ1-4; D not certain. V was clipped by 6 bases and J by 7 bases, with 15 bases between them. The CDR3 covers 14 residues. The V gene's germline CDR1 is MNHEY and CDR2 SVGEGT. CDR3 loop: CASSRDGLPEKLFF. Here the CDR3 DNA reads TGTGCCAGCAGCCGTGACGGACTCCCTGAAAAACTGTTTTTT.

This chain connects TRBV4-1 to TRBJ2-1; 16 bases match TRBD2. This CDR3 is 19 amino acids long. Germline CDR1 is MGHRA and CDR2 is YSYEKL. Trimming took 4 bases from V and 4 from J; bases not matched to a gene: 10. CDR3: CASSPGTSGRARGYNEQFF. CDR3 sequence (DNA): TGCGCCAGCAGCCCCGGGACTAGCGGGAGGGCCAGAGGTTACAATGAGCAGTTCTTC.

Notes on this clonotype: A much larger clonotype is one base distant, so this may be a read error. The V and J genes are TRBV28 and TRBJ2-3; 7 bases agree with TRBD1. Germline V gives CDR1 MDHEN, CDR2 SYDVKM. This CDR3 comprises 13 residues. Written as DNA, the CDR3 is TGTGCCAACAGTCGCACAGGGGCAGATACGCAGTATTTT. Translated: CANSRTGADTQYF.

The V call is TRBV19, the J call TRBJ2-1; D could derive from TRBD1 or TRBD2 (5 bases each). The CDR3 sequence is 13 residues long. V gave up 7 bases and J gave up 5 bases, with 12 bases separating them. CDR1 LNHDA and CDR2 SQIVND come from the germline V gene (reference sequence). CDR3 loop: CASNRGGNNEQFF. CDR3 nucleotide sequence: TGTGCCAGTAACCGTGGGGGTAACAATGAGCAGTTCTTC.

DNA for the CDR3: TGTGCCAGCAGCCGACTAGTTGATGAGCAGTTCTTC. The encoded protein is CASSRLVDEQFF. The genes are TRBV28 and TRBJ2-1; perhaps TRBD2 as D (6 bases). V was clipped by 6 bases and J by 8 bases, with 11 bases between them. This CDR3 spans 12 amino acids. Germline assignment: CDR1 MDHEN and CDR2 SYDVKM.

The chain uses TRBV6-5 and TRBJ1-4; the D is unclear. CDR3 length: 15 amino acids. Deletions cut 2 bases from V and 4 bases from J, with 11 bases between. Germline loops: CDR1 MNHEY, CDR2 SVGAGI. CDR3 sequence: CASSYQQLLNEKLFF. As DNA, the CDR3 is TGTGCCAGCAGTTACCAGCAGCTACTTAATGAAAAACTGTTTTTT.

This clonotype was counted a few times. The CDR3 nucleotides are TGCAGTGCTAGAGATGACCGACGCTCCTACAATGAGCAGTTCTTC. Translating it yields CSARDDRRSYNEQFF. The V and J genes are TRBV20-1 and TRBJ2-1, with unresolved D. The CDR3 runs to 15 residues. CDR1 is DFQATT and CDR2 is SNEGSKA in the germline V gene (reference sequence). The ends were cut back, 0 bases at V and 0 bases at J, with 9 bases in the middle.

DNA for the CDR3: TGTGCCAGCAGTTACTCGGCCCCCACGGGGGATTTCTCCTACAATGAGCAGTTCTTC. This encodes CASSYSAPTGDFSYNEQFF. This chain uses TRBV6-2 or TRBV6-3 with TRBJ2-1; perhaps TRBD2 as D (6 bases). CDR1 is MNHEY and CDR2 is SVGEGT in the germline V gene. The CDR3 loop spans 19 amino acids. V lost 0 bases, J lost 0 bases, and 18 bases lay in between.

This chain connects TRBV6-6 to TRBJ2-7; 12 bases map to TRBD2. CDR1 is MNHNY, CDR2 SVGAGI, per germline (reference sequence). The CDR3 loop spans 15 amino acids. J gave up 6 bases and V 0 bases, and 3 bases lay outside the gene matches. The CDR3 loop is CASSYSLAGGLEQYF. The CDR3 DNA reads as TGTGCCAGCAGTTACTCGCTAGCGGGGGGGCTCGAGCAGTACTTC.

This clonotype has a single count. The chain is built from TRBV27 and TRBJ2-7; D possibly corresponds to TRBD2 (6 bases). This CDR3 has 13 amino acids. Germline V gives CDR1 MNHEY, CDR2 SMNVEV (reference sequence). Between the trimmed V and J ends, which lost 4 bases and 1 base, there was a span of 8 bases. CDR3 residues: CASSWGESYEQYF. The DNA for the CDR3 is TGTGCCAGCAGTTGGGGGGAGTCCTACGAGCAGTACTTC.

The chain employs TRBV7-9 and TRBJ2-1; D gene unclear. Trimming cost V 6 bases and J 1 base, with 16 bases left between them. CDR1 is SEHNR and CDR2 is FQNEAQ in the germline V gene (reference sequence). This CDR3 spans 16 amino acids. The CDR3 is CASSFSHLSSYNEQFF. In DNA form, the CDR3 reads TGTGCCAGCAGTTTTTCCCATCTTTCTTCCTACAATGAGCAGTTCTTC.

Details on this clonotype: A single base separates this from a much larger clone, so it may be a read error. The chain recombines TRBV18 with TRBJ2-4; D gene uncertain. The CDR3 has 13 amino acids. Germline V gene sequence: CDR1 KGHSH, CDR2 LQKENI. V was clipped by 2 bases and J by 3 bases, with 5 bases between them. The DNA for the CDR3 is TGTGCCAGCTCACCAGGGAACAAAAACATTCAGTACTTC. Translating gives CASSPGNKNIQYF.

The sample holds a few counts of this clonotype. The chain combines TRBV10-3 with TRBJ1-5; 7 nucleotides match TRBD1. The V gene end was trimmed by 5 bases and the J gene end by 3 bases; junction bases not matched to a gene: 7. Germline values: CDR1 ENHRY, CDR2 SYGVKD. The CDR3 consists of 15 residues. As DNA, the CDR3 is TGTGCCATCAGTCAGGGGGACTTCCCCAATCAGCCCCAGCATTTT. Translating it yields CAISQGDFPNQPQHF.

The rearrangement uses TRBV9 and TRBJ2-5, with D maybe TRBD1 (5 bases). This CDR3 is 18 amino acids long. CDR1 is SGDLS and CDR2 is YYNGEE in the germline V gene. V shed 0 bases and J shed 5 bases, with 23 bases lying between them. CDR3 coding DNA: TGTGCCAGCAGCGTAGCTTATAGTTGGAACAGGAAGAGCGAGACCCAGTACTTC. It codes for CASSVAYSWNRKSETQYF.

The chain has TRBV4-2 and TRBJ1-1, with a possible D match to TRBD1 (5 bases). The CDR3 sequence is 15 residues long. Germline CDR1 reads LGHNA; CDR2 reads YNFKEQ. V lost 4 bases and J 5 bases, leaving 17 bases between the germline ends. The chain's CDR3 is CASSPWSGRDTEAFF. The CDR3 DNA follows: TGTGCCAGCAGCCCATGGTCAGGGCGAGATACTGAAGCTTTCTTT.

This clonotype was detected only a few times. The chain employs TRBV7-2 and TRBJ1-5, with unresolved D. The CDR3 loop spans 15 amino acids. The germline V and J ends were trimmed by 4 bases and 3 bases, with 13 bases remaining between them. Per germline, CDR1 SGHTA and CDR2 FQGNSA. The CDR3 reads CASSSRTGYNQPQHF. The CDR3 DNA sequence: TGTGCCAGCAGCTCCCGGACGGGCTACAATCAGCCCCAGCATTTT.